The clone carrying this T cell receptor (beta chain) has a count of ten or more. Its antigen is as yet unknown. This specimen comes from a study of identical twins. Study conclusions and caveats: It was out-of-frame TCR alpha sharing in monozygotic twins that models underestimated.

The trim removed 4 bases at V and 4 bases at J, leaving 4 bases unmatched. CDR3 length equals 13 residues. TCRdb processed the 5' RACE reads anew with MiXCR; each CDR3 protein has one entry. The data show about 430,000 distinct CDR3 sequences, with roughly 18% seen just once and less than 15% held by the top ten. This clonotype originated in a man aged 45-65 years in good health. The chain is built from TRBV12-3 or TRBV12-4 and TRBJ2-7; 7 bases are a match to TRBD1. The sample taken for sequencing was naive T cells sorted from blood. The CDR3 DNA follows: TGTGCCAGCAGTTACGGGACAGTGTACGAGCAGTACTTC. Amino acid sequence: CASSYGTVYEQYF.